This TCR beta chain was obtained from a study of Tregs in tolerant kidney transplant recipients. This CDR3 is 16 amino acids long. Germline V gene sequence: CDR1 SGHDT, CDR2 YYEEEE. Trimming removed 0 bases from V and 6 bases from J; junction bases left unmatched: 3. Turning to this clone: The antigen remains unidentified.

Unstimulated Tregs (CD4+CD25+CD127-) and CD4+CD25- non-Tregs were sorted from PBMCs. The table came from immunoSEQ multiplex PCR; TCRdb's copy has only in-frame clones and leaves some out. The data show roughly 69,000 clones, 85% to 90% seen once. Study-wide results and limits: Changing PCR primers prevented nucleotide comparison between some patients' samples. Antigen-driven expansion was suggested because donor-specific Tregs expanded more than all Tregs in tolerant patients. Few patients were studied, so findings need validation in larger groups.

The J gene is TRBJ2-1, the V gene TRBV5-6, with TRBD2 matching 13 bases. This receptor was identified in a human donor who received a combined kidney and bone marrow transplant. Sequencing was performed on CD4+ T cells from blood, taken before the transplant. CDR3 in amino acids: CASSLAGLAGANEQFF. In nucleotides, the CDR3 is TGTGCCAGCAGCTTGGCAGGACTAGCGGGAGCCAATGAGCAGTTCTTC.